The 2 T cell receptor beta chains below were found in one sample sequenced in a study of radiotherapy plus CTLA-4 blockade in lung cancer. Produced via immunoSEQ multiplex PCR; TCRdb's table is partial and in-frame only. The data show some 110,000 clones, with about 87% seen just once and 6.9% held by the top ten. The starting material was peripheral blood, obtained from a patient treated with radiotherapy plus ipilimumab. All receptors derive from a human donor with non-small cell lung cancer that progressed on radiotherapy plus ipilimumab.

The J gene is TRBJ1-1, the V gene TRBV6-5, with 10 bases that match TRBD1. Germline V gene sequence: CDR1 MNHEY, CDR2 SVGAGI. V trimming: 10 bases; J trimming: 10 bases; junction bases outside the gene matches: 15. This CDR3 region has 14 residues. Here the CDR3 reads CATARDRGNIGAFF. As DNA, the CDR3 is TGTGCCACCGCCCGGGACAGGGGCAATATCGGAGCTTTCTTT.

The V and J genes are TRBV18 and TRBJ1-1; D uncertain. In germline, CDR1 is KGHSH, CDR2 LQKENI. V lost 2 bases to trimming and J lost 4 bases, with 14 bases between them. This CDR3 region has 15 residues. This chain's CDR3 is CASSPKSGFATEAFF. As DNA, the CDR3 is TGTGCCAGCTCACCAAAAAGCGGGTTCGCCACTGAAGCTTTCTTT.